This TCR beta chain was identified in a study of blood T cell repertoires in COVID-19. Turning to the study itself: The United States, Italy and Spain supplied acute and convalescent COVID-19 samples. From T cells, B-cell-depleted T cells, or PBMCs came the material, which was cDNA or gDNA.

Trimming removed 6 bases at V and 7 bases at J, with 15 bases between. The CDR3 covers 13 residues. The table came from immunoSEQ multiplex PCR; TCRdb's copy has only in-frame clones and leaves some out. Here the sample spans around 150,000 clones, approximately 90% being singletons. This sequence joins TRBV12-3 or TRBV12-4 and TRBJ1-1; D unresolved. The sample was peripheral blood. This TCR was sampled from a woman aged 60 to 75 with active or convalescent COVID-19. The CDR3 loop is CASRVGGRGEAFF. The CDR3 DNA sequence: TGTGCCAGCAGGGTCGGAGGGCGGGGTGAAGCTTTCTTT.